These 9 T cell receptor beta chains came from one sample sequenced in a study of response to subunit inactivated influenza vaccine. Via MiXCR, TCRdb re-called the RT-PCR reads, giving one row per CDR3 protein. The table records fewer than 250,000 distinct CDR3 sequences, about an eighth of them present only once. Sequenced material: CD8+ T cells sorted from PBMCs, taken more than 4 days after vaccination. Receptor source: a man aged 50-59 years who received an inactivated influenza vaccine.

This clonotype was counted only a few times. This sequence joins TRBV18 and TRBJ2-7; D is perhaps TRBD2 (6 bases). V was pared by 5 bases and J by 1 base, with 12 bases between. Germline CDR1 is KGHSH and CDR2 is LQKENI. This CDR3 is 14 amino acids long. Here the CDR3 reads CASSKPGTSYEQYF. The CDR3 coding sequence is TGTGCCAGCTCAAAGCCGGGGACTTCCTACGAGCAGTACTTC.

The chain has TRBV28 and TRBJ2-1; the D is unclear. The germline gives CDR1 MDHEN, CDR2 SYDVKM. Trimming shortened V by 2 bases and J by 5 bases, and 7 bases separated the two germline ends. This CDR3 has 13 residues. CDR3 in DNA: TGTGCCAGCAGTTTAATGACCGACAATGAGCAGTTCTTC. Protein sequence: CASSLMTDNEQFF.

CDR3 sequence (DNA): TGCGCCAGCAGCCAAGATGGGCCTTACAATGAGCAGTTCTTC. It is translated as CASSQDGPYNEQFF. V is TRBV4-3 and J is TRBJ2-1, with D uncertain. The CDR3 totals 14 residues. Germline V CDR1 and CDR2: LGHNA, YSLEER. V gave up 0 bases and J gave up 4 bases, with 7 bases separating them.

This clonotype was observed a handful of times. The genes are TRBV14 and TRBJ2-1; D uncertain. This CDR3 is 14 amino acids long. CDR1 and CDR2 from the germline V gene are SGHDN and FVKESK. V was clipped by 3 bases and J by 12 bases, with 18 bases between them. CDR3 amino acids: CASSHSRNMAWQFF. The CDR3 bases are TGTGCCAGCAGCCATTCAAGGAATATGGCATGGCAGTTCTTC.

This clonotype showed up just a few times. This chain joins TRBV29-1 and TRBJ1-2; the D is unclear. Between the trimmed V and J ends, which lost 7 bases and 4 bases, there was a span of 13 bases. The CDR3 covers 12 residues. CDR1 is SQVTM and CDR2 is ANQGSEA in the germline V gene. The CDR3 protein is CSGGGKTYGYTF. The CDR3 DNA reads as TGCAGCGGAGGAGGGAAGACCTATGGCTACACCTTC.

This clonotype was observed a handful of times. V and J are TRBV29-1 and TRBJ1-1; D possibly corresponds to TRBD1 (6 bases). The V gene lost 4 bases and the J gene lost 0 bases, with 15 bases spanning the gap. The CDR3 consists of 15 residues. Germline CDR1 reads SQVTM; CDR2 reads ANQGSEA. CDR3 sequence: CSVVGAGGMNTEAFF. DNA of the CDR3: TGCAGCGTTGTGGGGGCGGGAGGCATGAACACTGAAGCTTTCTTT.

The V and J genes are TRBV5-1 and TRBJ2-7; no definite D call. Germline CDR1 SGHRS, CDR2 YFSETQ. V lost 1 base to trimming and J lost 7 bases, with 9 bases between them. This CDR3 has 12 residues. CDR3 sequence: CASSLSGWEQYF. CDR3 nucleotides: TGCGCCAGCAGCTTGTCTGGGTGGGAGCAGTACTTC.

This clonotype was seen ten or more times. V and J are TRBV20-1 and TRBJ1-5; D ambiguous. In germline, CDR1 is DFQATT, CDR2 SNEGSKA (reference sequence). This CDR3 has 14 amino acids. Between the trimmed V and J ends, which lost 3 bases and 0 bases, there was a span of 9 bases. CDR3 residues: CSASTGISNQPQHF. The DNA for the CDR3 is TGCAGTGCTAGTACTGGGATTAGCAATCAGCCCCAGCATTTT.

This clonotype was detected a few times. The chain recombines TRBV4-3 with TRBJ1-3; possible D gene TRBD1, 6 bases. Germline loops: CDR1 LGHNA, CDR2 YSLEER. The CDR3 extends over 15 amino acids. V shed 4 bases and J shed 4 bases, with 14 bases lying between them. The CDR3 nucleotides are TGCGCCAGCAGCCGAGGACAGTCGCAAGGAAACACCATATATTTT. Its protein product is CASSRGQSQGNTIYF.